This TCR beta chain was recovered during a study of shared clonotypes between healthy human individuals. Study results and caveats: Clonotypes which were not shared had lower generation probabilities than clonotypes that all four donors shared.

Germline CDR1 and CDR2: SGHDT and YYEEEE. Trimming cost V 0 bases and J 5 bases; bases outside gene matches: 4. This CDR3 has 16 amino acids. This clone was seen just once. Its target is not known. Libraries were prepared by immunoSEQ multiplex PCR; TCRdb keeps only in-frame clonotypes and omits some of them. The sample shows around 2.5 million clones, 80% to 95% of them seen only once. The sequenced material came from naive CD4+ T cells from PBMCs. The subset is: CD45RA+ positively selected. The source of this sequence is a young man in good health. Some clones in this sample may be carry-over from other donors' samples. The chain has TRBV5-6 and TRBJ2-1; 11 bases map to TRBD2. DNA for the CDR3: TGTGCCAGCAGCTTGGCTAGCGGGAGGACTCACAATGAGCAGTTCTTC. Protein product: CASSLASGRTHNEQFF.